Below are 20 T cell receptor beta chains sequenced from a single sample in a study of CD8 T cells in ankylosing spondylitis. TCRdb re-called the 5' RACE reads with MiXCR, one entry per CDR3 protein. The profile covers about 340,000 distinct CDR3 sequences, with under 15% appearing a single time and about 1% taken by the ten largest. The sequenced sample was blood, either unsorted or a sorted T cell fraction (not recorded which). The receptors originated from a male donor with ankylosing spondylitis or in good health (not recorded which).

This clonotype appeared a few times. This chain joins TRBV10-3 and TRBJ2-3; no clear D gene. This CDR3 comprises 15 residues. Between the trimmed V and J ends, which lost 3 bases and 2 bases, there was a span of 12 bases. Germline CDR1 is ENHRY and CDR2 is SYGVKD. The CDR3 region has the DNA TGTGCCATCAGTGAAAGCGCTTATGACACAGATACGCAGTATTTT. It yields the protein CAISESAYDTDTQYF.

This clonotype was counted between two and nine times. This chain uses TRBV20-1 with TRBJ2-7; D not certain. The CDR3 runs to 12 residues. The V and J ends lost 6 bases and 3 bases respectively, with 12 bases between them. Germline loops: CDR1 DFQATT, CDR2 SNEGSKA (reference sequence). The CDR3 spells CSASDAIYEQYF. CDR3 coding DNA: TGCAGTGCCAGCGACGCAATCTACGAGCAGTACTTC.

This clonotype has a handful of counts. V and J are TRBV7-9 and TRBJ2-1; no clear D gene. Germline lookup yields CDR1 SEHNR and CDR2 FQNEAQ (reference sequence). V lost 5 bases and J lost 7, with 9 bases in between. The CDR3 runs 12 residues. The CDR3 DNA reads TGTGCCAGCAGCCCGGCTGGGAATGAGCAGTTCTTC. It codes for CASSPAGNEQFF.

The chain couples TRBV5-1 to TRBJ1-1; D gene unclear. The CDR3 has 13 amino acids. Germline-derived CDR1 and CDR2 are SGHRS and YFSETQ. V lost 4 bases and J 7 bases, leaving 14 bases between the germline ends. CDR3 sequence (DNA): TGCGCCAGCAGCCTCGGGCCACCCCATGAAGCTTTCTTT. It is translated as CASSLGPPHEAFF.

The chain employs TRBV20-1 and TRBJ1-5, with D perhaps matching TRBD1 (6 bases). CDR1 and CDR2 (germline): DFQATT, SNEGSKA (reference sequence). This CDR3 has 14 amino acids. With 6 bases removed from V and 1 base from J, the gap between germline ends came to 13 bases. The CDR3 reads CSAAGQGSNQPQHF. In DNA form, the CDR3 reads TGCAGTGCGGCAGGGCAGGGGAGCAATCAGCCCCAGCATTTT.

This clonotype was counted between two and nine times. This CDR3 is CASSSGTRETQYF. In nucleotides, the CDR3 is TGTGCCAGCAGCTCAGGAACTCGAGAGACCCAGTACTTC. The rearrangement uses TRBV11-2 and TRBJ2-5; D ambiguous. Per germline, CDR1 SGHAT and CDR2 FQNNGV. There are 13 residues in the CDR3. Trimming stripped 4 bases from V and 4 bases from J, with 10 bases between.

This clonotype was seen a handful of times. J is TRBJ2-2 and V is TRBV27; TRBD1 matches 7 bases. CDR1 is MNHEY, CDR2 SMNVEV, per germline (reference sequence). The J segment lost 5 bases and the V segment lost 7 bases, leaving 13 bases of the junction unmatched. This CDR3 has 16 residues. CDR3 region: CASTYSGGLRTGELFF. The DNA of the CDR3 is TGTGCCAGCACGTATTCAGGGGGATTGAGGACCGGGGAGCTGTTTTTT.

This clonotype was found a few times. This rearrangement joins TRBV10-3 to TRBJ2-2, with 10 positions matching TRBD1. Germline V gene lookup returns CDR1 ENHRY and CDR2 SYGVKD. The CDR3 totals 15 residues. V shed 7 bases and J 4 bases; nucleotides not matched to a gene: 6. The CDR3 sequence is CAITRTGGTTGELFF. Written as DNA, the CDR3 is TGTGCCATCACGCGGACAGGGGGAACCACCGGGGAGCTGTTTTTT.

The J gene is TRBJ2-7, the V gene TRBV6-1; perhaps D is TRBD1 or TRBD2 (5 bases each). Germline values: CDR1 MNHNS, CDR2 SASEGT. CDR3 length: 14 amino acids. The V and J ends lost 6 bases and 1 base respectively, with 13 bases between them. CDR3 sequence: CASRGTELSYEQYF. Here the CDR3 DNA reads TGTGCCAGCAGAGGGACGGAGCTTTCCTACGAGCAGTACTTC.

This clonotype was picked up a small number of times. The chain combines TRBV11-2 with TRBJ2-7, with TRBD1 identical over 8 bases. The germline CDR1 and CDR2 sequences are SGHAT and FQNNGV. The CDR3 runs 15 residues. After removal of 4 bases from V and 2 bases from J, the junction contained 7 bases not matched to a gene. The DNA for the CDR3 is TGTGCCAGCAGCTCGATCCGGGACAGGCCCTACGAGCAGTACTTC. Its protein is CASSSIRDRPYEQYF.

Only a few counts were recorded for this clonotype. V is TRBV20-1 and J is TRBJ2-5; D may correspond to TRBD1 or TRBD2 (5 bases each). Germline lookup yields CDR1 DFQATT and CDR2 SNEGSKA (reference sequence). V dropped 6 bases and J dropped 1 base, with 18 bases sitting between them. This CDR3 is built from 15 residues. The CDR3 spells CSANPGNGGQETQYF. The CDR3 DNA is TGCAGTGCAAACCCAGGGAATGGAGGCCAAGAGACCCAGTACTTC.

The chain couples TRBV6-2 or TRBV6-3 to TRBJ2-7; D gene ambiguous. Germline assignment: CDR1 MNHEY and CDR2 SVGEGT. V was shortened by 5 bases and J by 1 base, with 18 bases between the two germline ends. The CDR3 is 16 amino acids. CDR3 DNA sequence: TGTGCCAGCAGTCCCCGGCAGACCCAAAGATCCTACGAGCAGTACTTC. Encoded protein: CASSPRQTQRSYEQYF.

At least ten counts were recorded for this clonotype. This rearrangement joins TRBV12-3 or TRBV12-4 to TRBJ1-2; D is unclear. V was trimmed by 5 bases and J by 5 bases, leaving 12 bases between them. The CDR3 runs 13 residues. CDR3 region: CASSLSAAYGYTF. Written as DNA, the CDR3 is TGTGCCAGCAGTCTCTCCGCCGCATATGGCTACACCTTC.

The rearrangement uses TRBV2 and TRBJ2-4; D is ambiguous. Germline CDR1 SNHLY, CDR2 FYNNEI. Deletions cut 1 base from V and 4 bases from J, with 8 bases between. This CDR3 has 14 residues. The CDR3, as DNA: TGTGCCAGCAGTGAAGACACGCCAAAAAACATTCAGTACTTC. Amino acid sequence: CASSEDTPKNIQYF. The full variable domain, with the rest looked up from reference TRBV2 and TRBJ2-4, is EPEVTQTPSHQVTQMGQEVILRCVPISNHLYFYWYRQILGQKVEFLVSFYNNEISEKSEIFDDQFSVERPDGSNFTLKIRSTKLEDSAMYFCASSEDTPKNIQYFGAGTRLSVL.

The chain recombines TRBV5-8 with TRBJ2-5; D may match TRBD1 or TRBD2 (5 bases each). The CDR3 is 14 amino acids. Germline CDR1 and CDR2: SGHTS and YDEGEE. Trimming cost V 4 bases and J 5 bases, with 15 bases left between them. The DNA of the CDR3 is TGTGCCAGCAGCGGCCGGGACCTAAGGGAGACCCAGTACTTC. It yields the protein CASSGRDLRETQYF. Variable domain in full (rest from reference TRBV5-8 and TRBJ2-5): EAGVTQSPTHLIKTRGQQATLRCSPISGHTSVYWYQQALGLGLQFLLWYDEGEERNRGNFPPRFSGRQFPNYSSELNVNALELEDSALYLCASSGRDLRETQYFGPGTRLLVL.

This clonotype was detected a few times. CDR3 loop: CASSSRLASTGELFF. The CDR3, as DNA: TGTGCCAGCAGCTCCCGACTAGCGAGCACCGGGGAGCTGTTTTTT. This rearrangement joins TRBV11-2 to TRBJ2-2; 8 bases align to TRBD2. V lost 4 bases and J lost 4; bases outside the gene matches: 5. Germline assignment: CDR1 SGHAT and CDR2 FQNNGV. This CDR3 has 15 residues.

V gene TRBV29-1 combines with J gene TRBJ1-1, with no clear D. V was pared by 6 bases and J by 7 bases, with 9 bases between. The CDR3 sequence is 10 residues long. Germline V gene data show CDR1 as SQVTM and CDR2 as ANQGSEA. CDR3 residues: CSVAHGEAFF. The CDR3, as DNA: TGCAGCGTCGCCCACGGTGAAGCTTTCTTT.

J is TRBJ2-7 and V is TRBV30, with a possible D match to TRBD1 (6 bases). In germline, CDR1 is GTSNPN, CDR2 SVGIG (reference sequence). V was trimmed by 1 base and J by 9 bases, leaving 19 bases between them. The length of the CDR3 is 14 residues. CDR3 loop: CAWSDTGSGGGQYF. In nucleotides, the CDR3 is TGTGCCTGGAGTGATACAGGGTCGGGTGGTGGGCAGTACTTC. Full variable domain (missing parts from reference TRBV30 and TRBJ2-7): SQTIHQWPATLVQPVGSPLSLECTVEGTSNPNLYWYRQAAGRGLQLLFYSVGIGQISSEVPQNLSASRPQDRQFILSSKKLLLSDSGFYLCAWSDTGSGGGQYFGPGTRLTVT.

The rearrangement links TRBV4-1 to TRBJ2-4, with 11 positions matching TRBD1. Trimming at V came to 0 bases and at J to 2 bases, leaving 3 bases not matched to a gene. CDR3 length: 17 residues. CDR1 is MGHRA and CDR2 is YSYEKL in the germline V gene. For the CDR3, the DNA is TGCGCCAGCAGCCAAGACGGGACAGGGGGATCCAAAAACATTCAGTACTTC. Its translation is CASSQDGTGGSKNIQYF.

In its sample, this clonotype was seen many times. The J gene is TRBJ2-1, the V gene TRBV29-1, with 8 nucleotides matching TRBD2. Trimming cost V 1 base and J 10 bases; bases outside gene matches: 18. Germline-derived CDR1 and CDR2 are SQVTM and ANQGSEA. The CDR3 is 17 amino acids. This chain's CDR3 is CSVEVNLGTRMAGEQFF. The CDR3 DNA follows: TGCAGCGTTGAAGTCAATCTGGGGACTAGGATGGCGGGAGAGCAGTTCTTC.